The entry below gives a single T cell receptor beta chain sequence along with its context. Per the authors' pipeline: Researchers report that nucleated cell counts were estimated from reference gene primer amplification. Libraries were prepared by immunoSEQ multiplex PCR; TCRdb keeps only in-frame clonotypes and omits some of them. V and J calls and clone size follow that table, whereas D and trimming were derived from the DNA. The sample shows hundreds of thousands of clones, approximately 92% of them seen only once. The sample comes from a study of blood T cell repertoires in COVID-19. The overall study: PBMCs, B-cell-depleted T cells, or T cells were the source of the cDNA or gDNA that made up the material.

The CDR3 runs 17 residues. The chain combines TRBV21-1 with TRBJ1-1; the DNA was not compared with TRBD1, the D call given in the table. TRBV21-1 represents a pseudogene. The sequenced material came from peripheral blood. The receptor comes from a man younger than 30 with COVID-19, enrolled during active disease. The CDR3 spells CASSKSFRGRRDTEAFF. Written as DNA, the CDR3 is TGTGCCAGCAGCAAAAGCTTCAGGGGGCGGAGGGACACTGAAGCTTTCTTT.